Listed below are T cell receptor beta chains from one sample, sequenced in a study of T cells in Graves' hyperthyroidism and ophthalmopathy. MiXCR, run by TCRdb on the multiplex PCR reads, gives a single entry per CDR3 protein. The table records 350,000 to 400,000 distinct CDR3 sequences, 15% of them present only once. Sequenced input: blood. Source of these receptors: a woman in her twenties or thirties with Graves' hyperthyroidism. CDR3s include the opening cysteine and the closing phenylalanine or tryptophan. D genes are given only for firm matches. Part of the rows lack a size; the others show once, few, many or a class for expanded clones.

clone_size d_call j_call v_call cdr3_nt cdr3_aa
many - TRBJ1-5 TRBV10-3 TGTGCCATCAGTGAGTCGGGTAGGACGGTCAATCAGCCCCAGCATTTT CAISESGRTVNQPQHF
- TRBD2 TRBJ2-7 TRBV19 TGTGCCAGTAGTATAAGAGGGCCTAGCGGACCGGGGGAGCAGTACTTC CASSIRGPSGPGEQYF
many TRBD1 TRBJ1-6 TRBV28 TGTGCCAGCAGCTCTCGACAGGGGCGCGGGTCACCCCTCCACTTT CASSSRQGRGSPLHF
many - TRBJ1-4 TRBV18 TGTGCCAGCTCACCTCAGCAGGGGACGAACGAAAAACTGTTTTTT CASSPQQGTNEKLFF
many TRBD1 TRBJ1-3 TRBV3-1 TGTGCCAGCAGCCGGGGACAGGGTTTTCGCTCTGGAAACACCATATATTTT CASSRGQGFRSGNTIYF
many - TRBJ2-5 TRBV18 TGTGCCAGCTCCATTGGACAGTTTGAGACCCAGTACTTC CASSIGQFETQYF
few TRBD1 TRBJ1-4 TRBV5-1 TGCGCCAGCACTTATTCCGGGACAGGGGATGAAAAACTGTTTTTT CASTYSGTGDEKLFF
- TRBD1 TRBJ1-2 TRBV19 TGTGCCAGTAGAAATACAGGGGATGCTGCTAACTATGGCTACACCTTC CASRNTGDAANYGYTF
many - TRBJ2-7 TRBV20-1 TGCAGTGCGGACCGGGACCCCGGCACCTACGAGCAGTACTTC CSADRDPGTYEQYF
- TRBD1 TRBJ1-2 TRBV29-1 TGCAGCGTCGGGACAGCCCTTAACTATGGCTACACCTTC CSVGTALNYGYTF
- TRBD1 TRBJ2-5 TRBV12-3/TRBV12-4 TGTGCCAGCAGTCCGACAGGGGCTGGAGAGACCCAGTACTTC CASSPTGAGETQYF
few TRBD1 TRBJ1-5 TRBV11-2 TGTGCCAGCAGCTCCGGACAGGGGGCGGTAGCCCAGCATTTT CASSSGQGAVAQHF
many TRBD1 TRBJ2-3 TRBV15 TGTGCCACCAGCAGTGACAGGGCTACGCAGTATTTT CATSSDRATQYF
- - TRBJ2-5 TRBV20-1 TGCAGTGCAGGGGGGGGCGGGATGCGACGAGAGACCCAGTACTTC CSAGGGGMRRETQYF
many - TRBJ2-1 TRBV28 TGTGCCAGCAGTTTATGGTTCCGGGACAATGAGCAGTTCTTC CASSLWFRDNEQFF
few - TRBJ2-3 TRBV6-1 TGTGCCAGCGGTGAATGGGGCAGCTCAGATACGCAGTATTTT CASGEWGSSDTQYF
few TRBD1 TRBJ2-4 TRBV9 TGTGCCAGCAGCGTAGGGACAGGGCAAAACATTCAGTACTTC CASSVGTGQNIQYF
many TRBD2 TRBJ2-6 TRBV28 TGTGCCAGCAGTTCCCAGACCTTAGCGGGGTCGCCCTCTGGGGCCAACGTCCTGACTTTC CASSSQTLAGSPSGANVLTF
many TRBD1 TRBJ2-1 TRBV18 TGTGCCAGCTCACCAAACACAGGGGGCGCAGAAGAGCAGTTCTTC CASSPNTGGAEEQFF
many TRBD1 TRBJ2-1 TRBV7-9 TGTGCCAGCAGCCTTATCCGGGACAGGGGATACAATGAGCAGTTCTTC CASSLIRDRGYNEQFF
- - TRBJ2-7 TRBV12-3/TRBV12-4 TGTGCCAGCAGTCAGCCTGGCCGCTCCTACGAGCAGTACTTC CASSQPGRSYEQYF
few - TRBJ1-5 TRBV19 TGTGCCAGTAGTATATGGGGATCTCAGCCCCAGCATTTT CASSIWGSQPQHF
many - TRBJ2-7 TRBV28 TGTGCCATACGCGGCAGGTCCTACGAGCAGTACTTC CAIRGRSYEQYF
many - TRBJ1-1 TRBV28 TGTGCCAGCAGACAACTGGGGGACATGAACACTGAAGCTTTCTTT CASRQLGDMNTEAFF
few - TRBJ1-5 TRBV20-1 TGCAGTGCTAGAGAGAATAGCAATCAGCCCCAGCATTTT CSARENSNQPQHF
few - TRBJ2-3 TRBV9 TGTGCCAGCAGCGCTGGAGTTTCGGATACGCAGTATTTT CASSAGVSDTQYF
many - TRBJ1-5 TRBV3-1 TGTGCCAGCAGCCAGGGGACGCATCAGCCCCAGCATTTT CASSQGTHQPQHF
- - TRBJ1-5 TRBV19 TGTGCCAGTAGTACCGGATATCAGCCCCAGCATTTT CASSTGYQPQHF
many - TRBJ2-1 TRBV5-1 TGCGCCAGCAGCTTGGCCGGGTTCGGCTCCTACAATGAGCAGTTCTTC CASSLAGFGSYNEQFF
- - TRBJ1-1 TRBV10-3 TGTGCCATCAGGGGGCGGAACACTGAAGCTTTCTTT CAIRGRNTEAFF
many - TRBJ1-6 TRBV3-1 TGTGCCAGCAGCCAAGGAGGGCAGGGTCTTTTCAATTCACCCCTCCACTTT CASSQGGQGLFNSPLHF
few - TRBJ1-2 TRBV5-1 TGCGCCAGCAGCTTGGAGGGAAATGGCTACACCTTC CASSLEGNGYTF
few TRBD2 TRBJ2-3 TRBV19 TGTGCCAGTAGGACGGCGGGAGCCTGGGATACGCAGTATTTT CASRTAGAWDTQYF
- TRBD1 TRBJ1-2 TRBV15 TGTGCCACCAGCAGATACAGGGGGCTCTATGGCTACACCTTC CATSRYRGLYGYTF
many - TRBJ2-1 TRBV3-1 TGTGCCAGCAGCCAAGGGGGGATGGGTAGGGGGAGCCTCAATGAGCAGTTCTTC CASSQGGMGRGSLNEQFF
many - TRBJ2-5 TRBV2 TGTGCCAGCAGTGGGGGACAAGGGGATTGGGAGACCCAGTACTTC CASSGGQGDWETQYF
- - TRBJ1-4 TRBV28 TGTGCCAGCTTGGACGGCTCTAAGGAAAAACTGTTTTTT CASLDGSKEKLFF
- - TRBJ2-6 TRBV7-2 TGTGCCAGCAAACAGGCGACTGGGGCCAACGTCCTGACTTTC CASKQATGANVLTF
- - TRBJ2-6 TRBV13 TGTGCCAGCAGCTTAGAGCGTAGAAGCTCTGGGGCCAACGTCCTGACTTTC CASSLERRSSGANVLTF
few - TRBJ1-1 TRBV25-1 TGTGCCAGCAGTGGAGGGGTTGGTGACACTGAAGCTTTCTTT CASSGGVGDTEAFF
many TRBD1 TRBJ1-1 TRBV7-6 TGTGCCAGCAGCTTACGGGACAGCAACACTGAAGCTTTCTTT CASSLRDSNTEAFF
few TRBD2 TRBJ2-1 TRBV10-3 TGTGCCACTGAGACTAGCGGGAGCTCCTACAATGAGCAGTTCTTC CATETSGSSYNEQFF
many TRBD2 TRBJ2-2 TRBV20-1 TGCAGTGCTAGACCACGACTAGCGGTGAACACCGGGGAGCTGTTTTTT CSARPRLAVNTGELFF
- TRBD1 TRBJ2-7 TRBV7-2 TGTGCCAGCAGCTTAGCCTGGGACAGGGTCTACGAGCAGTACTTC CASSLAWDRVYEQYF
many - TRBJ2-7 TRBV28 TGTGCCAGCAGTTCCCTCCGGGGGTTCTCCTACGAGCAGTACTTC CASSSLRGFSYEQYF
many - TRBJ1-2 TRBV30 TGTGCCTGGAGTGCGGATGAGAACTATGGCTACACCTTC CAWSADENYGYTF
- - TRBJ1-2 TRBV19 TGTGCCAGTAGCCCCACGGAGTATGGCTACACCTTC CASSPTEYGYTF
few - TRBJ1-6 TRBV20-1 TGCAGTGCTAGAGATATCGATTCACCCCTCCACTTT CSARDIDSPLHF
- TRBD1 TRBJ2-1 TRBV7-2 TGTGCCAGCAGCTTTGGGGACAGTCGCATTGAGCAGTTCTTC CASSFGDSRIEQFF
few - TRBJ1-2 TRBV4-1 TGCGCCAGCAGCCAAGATCGGGCTGATGCTAACTATGGCTACACCTTC CASSQDRADANYGYTF
- - TRBJ1-6 TRBV20-1 - CSATPSGQGNLSPLHF
many - TRBJ1-1 TRBV12-3/TRBV12-4 TGTGCCAGTTTACGTAAGCCTGAAGCTTTCTTT CASLRKPEAFF